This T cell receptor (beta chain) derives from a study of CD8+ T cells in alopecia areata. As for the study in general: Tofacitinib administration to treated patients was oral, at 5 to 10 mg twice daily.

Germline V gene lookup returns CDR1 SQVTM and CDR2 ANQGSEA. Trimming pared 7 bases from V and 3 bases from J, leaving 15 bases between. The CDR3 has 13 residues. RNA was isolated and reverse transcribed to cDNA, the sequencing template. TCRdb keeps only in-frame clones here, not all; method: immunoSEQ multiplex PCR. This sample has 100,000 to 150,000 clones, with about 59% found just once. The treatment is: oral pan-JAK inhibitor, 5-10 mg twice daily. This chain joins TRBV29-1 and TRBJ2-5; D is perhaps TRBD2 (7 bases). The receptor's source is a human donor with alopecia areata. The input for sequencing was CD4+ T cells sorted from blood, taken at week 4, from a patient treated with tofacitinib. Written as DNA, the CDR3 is TGCAGCGCTCTGGGCGGGGGCAAAGAGACCCAGTACTTC. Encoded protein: CSALGGGKETQYF.